These T cell receptor beta chains were read from a single sample in a study of blood T cell repertoires in COVID-19. Only in-frame clones appear in the TCRdb table, and some are missing; sequencing was by immunoSEQ multiplex PCR. The sample has over 200,000 clones, approximately 88% seen once. Sequencing input: peripheral blood. The receptors here all came from a man aged 55 to 70 who had recovered from COVID-19. Each CDR3 is given with its conserved first and last residue. The order of the fields is D gene, V gene, clone size, CDR3 length, J gene, CDR3 DNA, CDR3 protein. The D gene is left open where the match is weak. Clone size is not always given. Where it is, it says once, few, many or a class for expanded clones.

>.|TRBV5-1|.|16|TRBJ2-1
TGCGCCAGCAGCTTGGATCAGGGGAGCTCCTACAATGAGCAGTTCTTC
CASSLDQGSSYNEQFF
>.|TRBV12-3/TRBV12-4|.|13|TRBJ1-5
TGTGCCAGCAGTTTTGAGGTTGATCAGCCCCAGCATTTT
CASSFEVDQPQHF
>.|TRBV5-1|.|16|TRBJ1-2
TGCGCCAGCAGCCAAAGACCGGAGGACAGCGTCTATGGCTACACCTTC
CASSQRPEDSVYGYTF
>TRBD2|TRBV18|.|17|TRBJ2-2
TGTGCCAGCTCACCCCTAGCGGGAGGAACGTACACCGGGGAGCTGTTTTTT
CASSPLAGGTYTGELFF
>.|TRBV27|.|15|TRBJ2-2
TGTGCCAGCAGTTTCAGGACTCCCTACACCGGGGAGCTGTTTTTT
CASSFRTPYTGELFF
>.|TRBV5-1|once|15|TRBJ2-7
TGCGCCAGCAGTCAGAGCGGGACACCGATCTACGAGCAGTACTTC
CASSQSGTPIYEQYF
>TRBD2|TRBV5-5|.|16|TRBJ2-2
TGTGCCAGCACCAAAGGACTAGCGGGAGTTCCCGGGGAGCTGTTTTTT
CASTKGLAGVPGELFF
>TRBD1|TRBV7-8|.|15|TRBJ1-2
TGTGCCAGCAGCTTAGGGAGACAGGGAAACTATGGCTACACCTTC
CASSLGRQGNYGYTF
>.|TRBV19|.|14|TRBJ1-6
TGTGCCAGTAGCAAACAGGGCAACAATTCACCCCTCCACTTT
CASSKQGNNSPLHF
>TRBD2|TRBV4-2|.|17|TRBJ2-7
TGTGCCAGCAGCCAAGATCTTCGCGGGAGGAGCTCCTACGAGCAGTACTTC
CASSQDLRGRSSYEQYF
>.|TRBV29-1|.|14|TRBJ1-5
TGCAGCGTTGTCGTAGGTGGGGGCTTGGGGCCCCAGCATTTT
CSVVVGGGLGPQHF
>.|TRBV28|.|14|TRBJ1-5
TGTGCCAGCAGTTCCGGGGGGCGAGGGCAGCCCCAGCATTTT
CASSSGGRGQPQHF
>TRBD1|TRBV6-6|.|15|TRBJ2-7
TGTGCCAGCACCCCGTCAGGGGGCAGGTCCTACGAGCAGTACTTC
CASTPSGGRSYEQYF
>TRBD2|TRBV5-1|.|15|TRBJ2-7
TGCGCCAGCAGCCCCGGACTAGTCTCCTCCTACGAGCAGTACTTC
CASSPGLVSSYEQYF
>TRBD2|TRBV19|.|17|TRBJ2-1
TGTGCCAGTAGTCTCGGGACTAGCGGGGGGGCCGGGAATGAGCAGTTCTTC
CASSLGTSGGAGNEQFF
>.|TRBV29-1|.|13|TRBJ2-7
TGCAGCGCTCGGCCAGGGCCCTCCTACGAGCAGTACTTC
CSARPGPSYEQYF
>TRBD2|TRBV28|.|14|TRBJ2-6
TGTGCCAGCAGTTTAGGGGGGACTAGCGGTGTCCTGACTTTC
CASSLGGTSGVLTF
>TRBD1|TRBV2|.|14|TRBJ1-2
TGTGCCAGCGTAACAGGGGGCAATAACTATGGCTACACCTTC
CASVTGGNNYGYTF
>TRBD2|TRBV28|once|15|TRBJ2-7
TGTGCCAGCAGCCGAGCGGGAGGGCTTTCCTACGAGCAGTACTTC
CASSRAGGLSYEQYF
>.|TRBV14|few|14|TRBJ1-6
TGTGCCAGCAGCCCCCGGTCCTATAATTCACCCCTCCACTTT
CASSPRSYNSPLHF
>TRBD1|TRBV12-3/TRBV12-4|.|13|TRBJ1-2
TGTGCCAGCCAACAGGGGGCGGTCTATGGCTACACCTTC
CASQQGAVYGYTF
>.|TRBV5-4|.|13|TRBJ1-2
TGTGCCAGCAGTTATACAGGTAGCTATGGCTACACCTTC
CASSYTGSYGYTF
>.|TRBV28|.|15|TRBJ1-4
TGTGCCAGCAGTTTAGCGTCGGGTGGTATCGAAAAACTGTTTTTT
CASSLASGGIEKLFF
>TRBD1|TRBV7-2|.|15|TRBJ2-5
TGTGCCAGCAGCTTTGACAGGGGGTTTGGAGAGACCCAGTACTTC
CASSFDRGFGETQYF
>.|TRBV2|.|14|TRBJ2-1
TGTGCCAGCAATAAGGGGGTTAGATACAATGAGCAGTTCTTC
CASNKGVRYNEQFF
>TRBD1|TRBV5-1|.|18|TRBJ2-6
TGCGCCAGCAGCCCGACGGGACAGTCCTTCTCTGGGGCCAACGTCCTGACTTTC
CASSPTGQSFSGANVLTF
>TRBD2|TRBV5-4|.|15|TRBJ2-7
TGTGCCAGCAGCGCGGGGGGTGGAGTTACCTACGAGCAGTACTTC
CASSAGGGVTYEQYF
>TRBD2|TRBV4-3|.|15|TRBJ2-1
TGCGCCAGCAGCCAAGGGACTAGCGGGAGTGATGAGCAGTTCTTC
CASSQGTSGSDEQFF
>TRBD1|TRBV29-1|.|13|TRBJ1-2
TGCAGCGTTGGCGACAGGGTCGACTATGGCTACACCTTC
CSVGDRVDYGYTF
>TRBD2|TRBV4-1|.|16|TRBJ2-3
TGCGCCAGCAGCCAAGAACTAGCGGGGGGATTGGATACGCAGTATTTT
CASSQELAGGLDTQYF
>TRBD1|TRBV3-1/TRBV3-2|.|16|TRBJ1-1
TGTGCCAGCAGCCCGCGGGACAGGGGGACGAACGCTGAAGCTTTCTTT
CASSPRDRGTNAEAFF
>TRBD1|TRBV27|few|15|TRBJ1-6
TGTGCCAGCAGTCCGGGGGACAGGGGGAATTCACCCCTCCACTTT
CASSPGDRGNSPLHF
>TRBD1|TRBV10-3|.|13|TRBJ2-7
TGTGCCATCAGTGGGACAGGGTACGACGAGCAGTACTTC
CAISGTGYDEQYF
>.|TRBV5-6|.|15|TRBJ1-6
TGTGCCAGCAGTCAGAGGAGCTCCTATAATTCACCCCTCCACTTT
CASSQRSSYNSPLHF
>.|TRBV5-1|.|17|TRBJ2-7
TGCGCCAGCAGCTTGAATCCGTCTCTTTCACTAACGGACGAGCAGTACTTC
CASSLNPSLSLTDEQYF
>.|TRBV3-1/TRBV3-2|.|14|TRBJ1-2
TGTGCCAGCAGCCATACCGGGACTGGCTATGGCTACACCTTC
CASSHTGTGYGYTF
>.|TRBV28|.|14|TRBJ2-7
TGTGCCAGCAGTGCCGGACATCACTCCTACGAGCAGTACTTC
CASSAGHHSYEQYF
>.|TRBV11-3|.|13|TRBJ2-5
TGTGCCAGCAGCCGTAGCGGCCAAGAGACCCAGTACTTC
CASSRSGQETQYF
>.|TRBV5-6|.|13|TRBJ2-7
TGTGCCAGCAGCGCGTACAGGGTTTACGAGCAGTACTTC
CASSAYRVYEQYF
>.|TRBV24-1|few|13|TRBJ1-5
TGTGCCACCAGCGACGGAGGCAATCAGCCCCAGCATTTT
CATSDGGNQPQHF
>TRBD1|TRBV29-1|once|14|TRBJ1-1
TGCAGCGTTGACCCGACAGGGGGGTTCACTGAAGCTTTCTTT
CSVDPTGGFTEAFF
>TRBD2|TRBV11-3|.|16|TRBJ2-3
TGTGCCAGCAGCTTAGGGGCTAGCGGAATCACAGATACGCAGTATTTT
CASSLGASGITDTQYF
>.|TRBV4-2|.|15|TRBJ1-5
TGTGCCAGCAGCCAAGAAATAAAGGGACTCCAGCCCCAGCATTTT
CASSQEIKGLQPQHF
>TRBD2|TRBV19|.|14|TRBJ2-7
TGTGCCAGTAGTGTGACTAGCTCATCCTACGAGCAGTACTTC
CASSVTSSSYEQYF
>.|TRBV19|.|17|TRBJ2-2
TGTGCCAGTAGTATCCTCGGAGGGTCCCTGGGCACCGGGGAGCTGTTTTTT
CASSILGGSLGTGELFF
>.|TRBV12-3/TRBV12-4|.|13|TRBJ1-2
TGTGCCAGCAGTTTGCCAGGGAACTATGGCTACACCTTC
CASSLPGNYGYTF
>TRBD2|TRBV7-6|.|18|TRBJ2-5
TGTGCCAGCAGCCCCCGGGGTAGCGGGGGGCGGAACCAAGAGACCCAGTACTTC
CASSPRGSGGRNQETQYF
>.|TRBV7-8|.|12|TRBJ2-7
TGTGCCAGCAGCCACAGAGTTTACGAGCAGTACTTC
CASSHRVYEQYF
>.|TRBV29-1|.|13|TRBJ2-2
TGCAGCGTTAATACAGCACTCTCCGGGGAGCTGTTTTTT
CSVNTALSGELFF
>TRBD2|TRBV19|once|15|TRBJ2-2
TGTGCCAGTAGTATGTCCCTCGTGGGGGGGAGGGAGCTGTTTTTT
CASSMSLVGGRELFF
>TRBD2|TRBV5-4|.|15|TRBJ2-7
TGTGCCAGCAGCCAGACTAGCGGGGGCTCCCATAGGTGGTACTTC
CASSQTSGGSHRWYF
>.|TRBV29-1|.|14|TRBJ1-2
TGCAGCGTGCTGGACCCGGGACGGGGGGAAGGCTACACCTTC
CSVLDPGRGEGYTF
>TRBD1|TRBV7-2|.|19|TRBJ1-3
TGTGCCAGCAGCACGCGATCCCGGGGGGGGACAGGGCTTCGAAACACCATATATTTT
CASSTRSRGGTGLRNTIYF
>.|TRBV6-4|.|15|TRBJ2-1
TGTGCCAGCAGTGGGACAGAGACATCATACAATGAGCAGTTCTTC
CASSGTETSYNEQFF